This T cell receptor beta chain was documented in a study of human T cells and chemical hapten exposure. At the level of the study: There were weekly diphenylcyclopropenone doses to the scalp for patients throughout the approximately 25-week study.

The germline V gene encodes CDR1 DFQATT and CDR2 SNEGSKA (reference sequence). V gave up 5 bases and J gave up 2 bases; unmatched junction bases: 2. CDR3 length equals 13 residues. The study's library attached unique molecular identifiers to single cDNA molecules. TCRdb independently ran MiXCR on the RACE reads; one entry per CDR3 protein. The sample records a few hundred thousand distinct CDR3 sequences, about 4.8% being singletons. Time point denoted: patch test 1, 2 weeks after DPC sensitization. Noted treatment: therapeutic diphenylcyclopropenone sensitization with weekly scalp DPC. The sample was whole blood, taken in connection with sensitization to the hapten diphenylcyclopropenone (DPC). The TCR comes from a woman between 50 and 59 years old with alopecia areata. Some clones in this sample may be carry-over from other donors' samples. The chain combines TRBV20-1 with TRBJ1-4, with TRBD1 matching over 7 bases. The CDR3 region is CSALGGTNEKLFF. The CDR3 bases are TGCAGTGCTCTAGGGGGCACTAATGAAAAACTGTTTTTT.